This entry describes one T cell receptor (beta chain). The entry originates in a study of technical replicates of blood from several donors. The trim removed 5 bases at V and 4 bases at J, leaving 5 bases unmatched. CDR1 SGHTA and CDR2 FQGNSA come from the germline V gene. The CDR3 covers 13 residues. The repertoire was sequenced with immunoSEQ multiplex PCR; TCRdb's copy has only in-frame clones and lacks some. The repertoire holds tens of thousands of clones, with roughly 90% as singletons. The source is a human donor in good health. Some clones in this sample may be carry-over from other donors' samples. The chain is built from TRBV7-2 and TRBJ2-7, with 7 bases aligning to TRBD2. The sample taken for sequencing was PBMCs. The CDR3 DNA reads TGTGCCAGCAGCATCGGACTAGAATACGAGCAGTACTTC. Translated: CASSIGLEYEQYF.